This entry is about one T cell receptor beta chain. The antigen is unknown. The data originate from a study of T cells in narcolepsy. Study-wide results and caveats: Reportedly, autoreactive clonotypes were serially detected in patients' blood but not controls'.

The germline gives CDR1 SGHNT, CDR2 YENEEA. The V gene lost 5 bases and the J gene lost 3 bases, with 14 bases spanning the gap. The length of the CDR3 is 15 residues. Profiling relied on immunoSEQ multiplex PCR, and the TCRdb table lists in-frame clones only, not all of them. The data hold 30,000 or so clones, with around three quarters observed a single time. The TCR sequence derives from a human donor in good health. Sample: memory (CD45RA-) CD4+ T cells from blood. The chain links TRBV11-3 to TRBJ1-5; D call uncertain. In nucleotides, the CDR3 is TGTGCCAGCAGCCATACACCATATTTCAATCAGCCCCAGCATTTT. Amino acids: CASSHTPYFNQPQHF.